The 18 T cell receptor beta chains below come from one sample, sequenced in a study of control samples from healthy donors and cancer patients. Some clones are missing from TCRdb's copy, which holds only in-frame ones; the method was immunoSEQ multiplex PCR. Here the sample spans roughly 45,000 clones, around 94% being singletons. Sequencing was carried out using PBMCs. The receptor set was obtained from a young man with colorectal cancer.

CDR3 protein: CASRSDRQPHNSPLHF. Written as DNA, the CDR3 is TGTGCCAGCCGGAGTGACCGACAGCCTCATAATTCACCCCTCCACTTT. The rearrangement links TRBV27 to TRBJ1-6; D is perhaps TRBD1 (5 bases). Trimming took off 8 bases at V and 5 bases at J, with 19 bases between the two ends. The CDR3 covers 16 residues. Germline-derived CDR1 and CDR2 are MNHEY and SMNVEV (reference sequence).

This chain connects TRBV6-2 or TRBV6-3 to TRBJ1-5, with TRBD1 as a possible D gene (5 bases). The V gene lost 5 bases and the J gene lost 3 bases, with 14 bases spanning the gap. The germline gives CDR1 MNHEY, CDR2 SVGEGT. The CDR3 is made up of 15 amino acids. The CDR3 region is CASSPRDGYNQPQHF. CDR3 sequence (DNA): TGTGCCAGCAGTCCCCGGGACGGTTACAATCAGCCCCAGCATTTT.

The CDR3 DNA reads TGTGCCAGTAGGATTCCGGACAGGGGAGAAGCTTTCTTT. This encodes CASRIPDRGEAFF. This rearrangement joins TRBV19 to TRBJ1-1; 9 positions match TRBD1. The V gene end was trimmed by 6 bases and the J gene end by 8 bases; junction bases not matched to a gene: 7. The CDR3 spans 13 residues. Germline CDR1 reads LNHDA; CDR2 reads SQIVND (reference sequence).

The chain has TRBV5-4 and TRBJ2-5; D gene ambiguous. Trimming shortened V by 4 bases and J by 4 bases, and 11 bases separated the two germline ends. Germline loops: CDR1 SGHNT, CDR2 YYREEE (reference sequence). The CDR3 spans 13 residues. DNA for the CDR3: TGTGCCAGCAGCCTAGGGCCCCGAGAGACCCAGTACTTC. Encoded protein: CASSLGPRETQYF.

CDR3 bases: TGTGCCATCCGTACCAACATAGGGACAGCCACCGGGGAGCTGTTTTTT. It yields the protein CAIRTNIGTATGELFF. The V call is TRBV10-3, the J call TRBJ2-2, with 7 bases fitting TRBD1. CDR1 ENHRY and CDR2 SYGVKD come from the germline V gene. V gave up 8 bases and J gave up 4 bases; unmatched junction bases: 13. The CDR3 loop spans 16 amino acids.

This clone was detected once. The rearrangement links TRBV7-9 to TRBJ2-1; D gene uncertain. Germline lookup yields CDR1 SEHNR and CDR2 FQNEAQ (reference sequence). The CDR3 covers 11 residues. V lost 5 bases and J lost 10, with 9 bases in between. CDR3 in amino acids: CASSPIREQFF. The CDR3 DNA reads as TGTGCCAGCAGCCCTATCAGGGAGCAGTTCTTC.

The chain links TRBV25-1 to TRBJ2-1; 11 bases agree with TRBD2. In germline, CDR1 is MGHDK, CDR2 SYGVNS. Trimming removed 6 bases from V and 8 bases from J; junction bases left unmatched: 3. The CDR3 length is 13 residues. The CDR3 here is CASRLAGVDEQFF. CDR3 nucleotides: TGTGCCAGCAGACTAGCGGGGGTAGATGAGCAGTTCTTC.

The CDR3 here is CASSQVPNEQFF. Here the CDR3 DNA reads TGTGCCAGCAGCCAAGTCCCGAATGAGCAGTTCTTC. The V and J genes are TRBV3-1 (or the pseudogene TRBV3-2) and TRBJ2-1, with D unclear. The CDR3 length is 12 residues. Trimming shortened V by 1 base and J by 7 bases, and 5 bases separated the two germline ends. Germline assignment: CDR1 LGHDT and CDR2 YNNKEL (reference sequence).

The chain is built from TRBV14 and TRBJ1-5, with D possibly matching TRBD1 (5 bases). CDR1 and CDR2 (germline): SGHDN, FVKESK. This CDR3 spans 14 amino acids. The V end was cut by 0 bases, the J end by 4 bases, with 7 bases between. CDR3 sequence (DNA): TGTGCCAGCAGCCAAGATTACAGGAATCAGCCCCAGCATTTT. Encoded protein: CASSQDYRNQPQHF. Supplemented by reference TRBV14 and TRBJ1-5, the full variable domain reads EAGVTQFPSHSVIEKGQTVTLRCDPISGHDNLYWYRRVMGKEIKFLLHFVKESKQDESGMPNNRFLAERTGGTYSTLKVQPAELEDSGVYFCASSQDYRNQPQHFGDGTRLSIL.

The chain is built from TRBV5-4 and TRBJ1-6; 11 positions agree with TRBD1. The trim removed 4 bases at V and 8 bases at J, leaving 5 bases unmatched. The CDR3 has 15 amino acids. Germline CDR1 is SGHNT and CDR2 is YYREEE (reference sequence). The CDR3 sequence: CASSLGQGEYSPLHF. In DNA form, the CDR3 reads TGTGCCAGCAGCCTGGGACAGGGGGAGTATTCACCCCTCCACTTT.

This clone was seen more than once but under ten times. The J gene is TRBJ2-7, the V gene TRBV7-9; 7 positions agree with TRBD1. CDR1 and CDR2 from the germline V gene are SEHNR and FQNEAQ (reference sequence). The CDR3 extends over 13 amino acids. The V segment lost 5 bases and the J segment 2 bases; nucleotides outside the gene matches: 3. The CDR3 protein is CASSATGAYEQYV. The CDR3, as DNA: TGTGCCAGCAGCGCAACAGGGGCCTACGAGCAGTACGTC.

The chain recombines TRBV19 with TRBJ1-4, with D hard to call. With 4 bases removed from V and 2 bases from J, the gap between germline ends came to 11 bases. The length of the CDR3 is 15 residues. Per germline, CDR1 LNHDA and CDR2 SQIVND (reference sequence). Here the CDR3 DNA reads TGTGCCAGTAGTACCCCCAGGCCGACTAATGAAAAACTGTTTTTT. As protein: CASSTPRPTNEKLFF.

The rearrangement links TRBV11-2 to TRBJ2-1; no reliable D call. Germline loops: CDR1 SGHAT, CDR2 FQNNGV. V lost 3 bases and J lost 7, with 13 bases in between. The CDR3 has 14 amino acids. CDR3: CASSFGRVQNEQFF. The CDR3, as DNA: TGTGCCAGCAGCTTCGGACGGGTTCAGAATGAGCAGTTCTTC.

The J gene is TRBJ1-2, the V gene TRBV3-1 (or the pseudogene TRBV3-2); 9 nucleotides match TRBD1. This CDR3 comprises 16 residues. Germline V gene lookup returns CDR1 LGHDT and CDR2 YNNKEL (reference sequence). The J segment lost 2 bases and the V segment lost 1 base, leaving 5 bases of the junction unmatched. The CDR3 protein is CASSQAVGQGNYGYTF. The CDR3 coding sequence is TGTGCCAGCAGCCAAGCCGTGGGACAGGGCAACTATGGCTACACCTTC.

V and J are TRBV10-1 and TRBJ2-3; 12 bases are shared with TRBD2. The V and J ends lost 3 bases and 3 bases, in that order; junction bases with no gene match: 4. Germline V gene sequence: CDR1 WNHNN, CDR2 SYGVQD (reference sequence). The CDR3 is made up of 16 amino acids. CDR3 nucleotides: TGCGCCAGCAGTGACTTACTAGCGGGGGGTACAGATACGCAGTATTTT. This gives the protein CASSDLLAGGTDTQYF.

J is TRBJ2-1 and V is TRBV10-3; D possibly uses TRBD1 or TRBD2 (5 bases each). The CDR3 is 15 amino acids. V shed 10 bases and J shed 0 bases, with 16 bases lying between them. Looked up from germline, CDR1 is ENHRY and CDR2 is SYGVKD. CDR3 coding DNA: TGTGCCACTTTTCACAGGAGGAGCTCCTACAATGAGCAGTTCTTC. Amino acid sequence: CATFHRRSSYNEQFF.

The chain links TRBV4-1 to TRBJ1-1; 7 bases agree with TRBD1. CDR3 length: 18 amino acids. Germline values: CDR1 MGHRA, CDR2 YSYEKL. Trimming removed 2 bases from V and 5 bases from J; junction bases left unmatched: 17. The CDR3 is CASSQLYLGQPLRTEAFF. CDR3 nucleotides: TGCGCCAGCAGCCAACTATACTTGGGACAGCCCCTGAGGACTGAAGCTTTCTTT.

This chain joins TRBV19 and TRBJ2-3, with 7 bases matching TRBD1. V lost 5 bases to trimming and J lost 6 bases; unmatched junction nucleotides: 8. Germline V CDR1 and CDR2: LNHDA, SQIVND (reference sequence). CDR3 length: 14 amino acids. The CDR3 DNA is TGTGCCAGTAGTTATCAAGGGGGCAAGGATACGCAGTATTTT. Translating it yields CASSYQGGKDTQYF.